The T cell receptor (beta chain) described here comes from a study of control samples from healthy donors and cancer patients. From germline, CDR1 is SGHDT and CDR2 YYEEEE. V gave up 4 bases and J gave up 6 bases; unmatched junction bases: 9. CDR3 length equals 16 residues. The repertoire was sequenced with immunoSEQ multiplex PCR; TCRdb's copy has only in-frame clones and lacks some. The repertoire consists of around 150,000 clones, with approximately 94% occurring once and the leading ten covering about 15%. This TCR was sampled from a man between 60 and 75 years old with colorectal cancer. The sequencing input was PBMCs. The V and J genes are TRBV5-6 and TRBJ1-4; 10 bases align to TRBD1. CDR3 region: CASSASTGTGDEKLFF. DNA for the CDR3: TGTGCCAGCAGCGCCTCGACCGGGACAGGGGATGAAAAACTGTTTTTT.